This TCR beta chain originates from a study of monozygotic twins with inflammatory bowel disease. TCRdb reprocessed the 5' RACE reads; each CDR3 protein has one entry and no DNA is given. In total, the table holds nearly 450,000 distinct CDR3 sequences. The CDR3 loop spans 12 amino acids. The sequencing sample was made of blood. This rearrangement joins TRBV12-3 or TRBV12-4 to TRBJ2-4; TCRdb selects TRBD1, and the lack of DNA leaves this call unchecked. The clonotype was recovered from a human donor with ulcerative colitis or Crohn's disease, or a healthy co-twin of an affected twin (not recorded which). The CDR3 sequence: CASSPGGNIQYF.